This TCR beta chain was sequenced during a study of blood T cell repertoires in COVID-19. Study in general: The analysed material was cDNA or gDNA that came from T cells, B-cell-depleted T cells, or PBMCs.

Trimming removed 8 bases from V and 4 bases from J; junction bases left unmatched: 7. The CDR3 covers 13 residues. Germline CDR1 is SNHLY and CDR2 is FYNNEI. Measured with immunoSEQ multiplex PCR; TCRdb has only the in-frame clones, and not every one. Counted here are about 260,000 clones, around 86% occurring once; the ten biggest clones make up more than 10%. Sequencing was carried out using peripheral blood. V usage is TRBV2 and J usage is TRBJ1-2; 7 bases match TRBD1. The clonotype originates from a human donor in a cohort sampled during active COVID-19. The CDR3 loop reads CASGLGTAYGYTF. The CDR3 coding sequence is TGTGCCAGCGGATTAGGGACAGCCTATGGCTACACCTTC. The variable domain in full, with the rest retrieved from reference TRBV2 and TRBJ1-2, is EPEVTQTPSHQVTQMGQEVILRCVPISNHLYFYWYRQILGQKVEFLVSFYNNEISEKSEIFDDQFSVERPDGSNFTLKIRSTKLEDSAMYFCASGLGTAYGYTFGSGTRLTVV.